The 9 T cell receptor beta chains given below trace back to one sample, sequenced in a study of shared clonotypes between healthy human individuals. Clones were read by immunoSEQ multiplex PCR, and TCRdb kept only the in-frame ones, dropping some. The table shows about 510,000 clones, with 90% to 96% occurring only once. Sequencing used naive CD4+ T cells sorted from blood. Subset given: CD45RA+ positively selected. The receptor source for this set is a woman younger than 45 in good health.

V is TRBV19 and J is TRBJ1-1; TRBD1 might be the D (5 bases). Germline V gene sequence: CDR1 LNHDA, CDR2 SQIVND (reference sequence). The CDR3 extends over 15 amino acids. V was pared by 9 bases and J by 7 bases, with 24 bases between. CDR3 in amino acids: CASNTGPLSGFEAFF. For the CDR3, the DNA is TGTGCCAGCAATACAGGCCCACTATCAGGTTTTGAAGCTTTCTTT.

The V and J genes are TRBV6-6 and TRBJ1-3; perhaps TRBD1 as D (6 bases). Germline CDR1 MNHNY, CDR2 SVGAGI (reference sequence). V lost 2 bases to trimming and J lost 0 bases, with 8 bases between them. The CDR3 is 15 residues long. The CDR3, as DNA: TGTGCCAGCAGTTACGACAGGAGCTCTGGAAACACCATATATTTT. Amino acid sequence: CASSYDRSSGNTIYF.

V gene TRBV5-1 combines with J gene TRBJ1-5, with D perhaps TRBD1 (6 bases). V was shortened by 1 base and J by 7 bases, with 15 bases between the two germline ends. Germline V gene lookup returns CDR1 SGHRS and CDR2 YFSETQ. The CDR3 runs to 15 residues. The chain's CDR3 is CASSLLPGASQPQHF. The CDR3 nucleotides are TGCGCCAGCAGCTTGCTTCCGGGGGCGAGCCAGCCCCAGCATTTT.

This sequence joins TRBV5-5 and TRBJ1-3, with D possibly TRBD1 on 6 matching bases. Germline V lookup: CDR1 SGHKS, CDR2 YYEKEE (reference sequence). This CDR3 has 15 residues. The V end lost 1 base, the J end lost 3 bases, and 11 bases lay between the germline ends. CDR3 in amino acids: CASSLPGAGGNTIYF. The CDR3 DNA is TGTGCCAGCAGCTTGCCAGGGGCAGGTGGAAACACCATATATTTT.

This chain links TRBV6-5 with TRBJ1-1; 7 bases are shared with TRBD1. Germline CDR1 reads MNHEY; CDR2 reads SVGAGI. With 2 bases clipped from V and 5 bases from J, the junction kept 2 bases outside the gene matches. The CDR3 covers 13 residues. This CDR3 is CASSYDRETEAFF. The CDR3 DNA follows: TGTGCCAGCAGTTACGACAGGGAGACTGAAGCTTTCTTT.

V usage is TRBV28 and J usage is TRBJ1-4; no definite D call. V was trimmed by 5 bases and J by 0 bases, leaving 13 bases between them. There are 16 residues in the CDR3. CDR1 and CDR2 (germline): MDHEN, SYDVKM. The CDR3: CASSGIDGATNEKLFF. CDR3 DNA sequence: TGTGCCAGCAGTGGTATTGACGGCGCAACTAATGAAAAACTGTTTTTT.

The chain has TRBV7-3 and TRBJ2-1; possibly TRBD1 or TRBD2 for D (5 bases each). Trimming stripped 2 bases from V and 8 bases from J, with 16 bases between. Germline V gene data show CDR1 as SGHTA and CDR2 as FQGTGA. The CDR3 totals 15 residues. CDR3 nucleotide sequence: TGTGCCAGCAGCTTATCCCGGGACCCTACAGATGAGCAGTTCTTC. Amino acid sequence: CASSLSRDPTDEQFF.

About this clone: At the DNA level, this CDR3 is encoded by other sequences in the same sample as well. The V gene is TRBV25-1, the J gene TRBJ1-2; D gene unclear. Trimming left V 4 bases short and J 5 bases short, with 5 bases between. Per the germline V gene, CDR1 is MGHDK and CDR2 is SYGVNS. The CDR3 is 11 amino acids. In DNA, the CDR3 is TGTGCCAGCAGTGGCGGGTATGGCTACACCTTC. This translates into CASSGGYGYTF.

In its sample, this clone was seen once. The CDR3 region is CASSLEGDRNTEAFF. As DNA, the CDR3 is TGCGCCAGCAGCTTGGAGGGGGACCGAAACACTGAAGCTTTCTTT. The rearrangement joins TRBV5-1 to TRBJ1-1; D perhaps matches TRBD1 (6 bases). The germline V and J ends were trimmed by 0 bases and 2 bases, with 11 bases remaining between them. CDR1 is SGHRS and CDR2 is YFSETQ in the germline V gene. The CDR3 is made up of 15 amino acids.